These T cell receptor beta chains were read from a single sample in a study of T-cell reconstitution after alpha-beta-depleted transplantation in children. One entry per CDR3 protein results from TCRdb running MiXCR on the PCR reads. The sample lists approximately 800,000 distinct CDR3 sequences; roughly 16% were seen once. The material sequenced was PBMCs, mostly from graft donor cells, taken 360 days after TCRalphabeta/CD19-depleted stem cell transplant. The source of these receptors is a male patient between 5 and 17 years old who had a stem cell transplant for acute lymphoblastic leukemia, so the T cells may come from the graft donor. Each CDR3 is given with its conserved first and last residue.

>TRBV12-3/TRBV12-4|13|TRBJ2-7
CASQGRASKPLTF
>TRBV12-3/TRBV12-4|11|TRBJ2-5
CASSLGDYQYF
>TRBV18|18|TRBJ2-3
CASSPSPMRKSSTDTQYF
>TRBV5-1|13|TRBJ2-1
CASSLGISDEQFF
>TRBV12-3/TRBV12-4|13|TRBJ1-2
CASKGGRNYGYTF
>TRBV7-9|15|TRBJ2-3
CASTQGLADTDTQYF
>TRBV12-3/TRBV12-4|13|TRBJ1-1
CASTYRGNTEAFF
>TRBV6-5|14|TRBJ2-2
CASSYGGTTGELFF
>TRBV6-4|13|TRBJ2-1
CASASGSYNEQFF
>TRBV7-3|16|TRBJ2-1
CASSLTELAGGGEQFF
>TRBV25-1|13|TRBJ2-1
CASREDGYNEQFF
>TRBV12-3/TRBV12-4|14|TRBJ2-7
CASSYARGSYEQYF
>TRBV19|15|TRBJ2-5
CASSIAAGTSETQYF
>TRBV10-3|18|TRBJ2-3
CAIRAGTGLGFRTDTQYF
>TRBV7-8|19|TRBJ2-2
CASSLKRLAGVGNTGELFF
>TRBV4-1|17|TRBJ2-5
CASSQDGGLAGGETQYF
>TRBV11-2|14|TRBJ2-5
CASSVTGLWETQYF
>TRBV10-3|18|TRBJ1-5
CAISEGAGFGVTNQPQHF
>TRBV29-1|16|TRBJ2-2
CGCRAVAGENTGELFF
>TRBV12-3/TRBV12-4|14|TRBJ2-3
CASRQAGAGDTQYF
>TRBV4-2|15|TRBJ2-5
CASSRSSGILETQYF
>TRBV5-5|16|TRBJ1-1
CASSLGDSRMNTEAFF
>TRBV3-1|16|TRBJ2-2
CASSQLEGDGTGELFF
>TRBV2|14|TRBJ2-1
CASAGGEGQYEQFF
>TRBV29-1|13|TRBJ2-3
CSVGQDFLVTQYF
>TRBV12-3/TRBV12-4|14|TRBJ2-4
CASSFGQVKNIQYF
>TRBV4-1|14|TRBJ1-2
CASSTLSLHYGYTF
>TRBV11-2|16|TRBJ2-1
CASSLDSAGTGNEQFF
>TRBV7-3|15|TRBJ2-1
CASSRRGGNYNEQFF
>TRBV5-1|15|TRBJ2-7
CASSLAPDRELEQYF
>TRBV27|17|TRBJ2-3
CASSLWAPSPSTDTQYF
>TRBV5-1|14|TRBJ2-7
CASSPQGPDLEQYF
>TRBV7-6|15|TRBJ2-7
CASSTGLARPYEQYF
>TRBV5-1|16|TRBJ2-1
CASSSMTGSSYNEQFF
>TRBV12-3/TRBV12-4|14|TRBJ2-7
CASRRTGNAYEQYF
>TRBV12-5|13|TRBJ2-2
CASGTSYIGELFF
>TRBV5-5|16|TRBJ2-4
CASSFRGQLAKNIQYF
>TRBV20-1|13|TRBJ2-3
CSARPAARDTQYF
>TRBV5-1|17|TRBJ2-1
CASSLAPLAGPGDEQFF
>TRBV5-1|12|TRBJ2-1
CASSYPFEAWFF
>TRBV7-9|14|TRBJ2-7
CASSRGGFLYEQYF
>TRBV7-8|17|TRBJ2-5
CASSSLAGPQIKETQYF
>TRBV9|16|TRBJ2-3
CASSPRGSHSTDTQYF
>TRBV20-1|14|TRBJ2-7
CSARGTGGPYEQYF
>TRBV20-1|15|TRBJ1-4
CSARPYTGHFEKLFF
>TRBV5-1|16|TRBJ2-7
CASQGLAGVPSYEQYF